This T cell receptor beta chain was sequenced during a study of T cells after yellow fever vaccination. Study context: CD3, CD45RA, CCR7 and CD95 guided sorting of the EM, EMRA, CM and Tscm memory subsets.

Whole-study results and caveats: Most clones from primary vaccination resurfaced after the booster (around 95% CD4, around 90% CD8).

Template switching by 5'RACE produced TCR cDNA, adding a universal primer site and UMIs. MiXCR, run by TCRdb on the 5' RACE reads, gives a single entry per CDR3 protein. Seen here are roughly 15,000 distinct CDR3 sequences, approximately 4.1% observed once, and the top ten hold less than 0.45%. The table lists this clonotype with many counts. The CDR3 is 16 amino acids. After removal of 2 bases from V and 4 bases from J, the junction contained 6 bases not matched to a gene. CDR1 is LNHNV and CDR2 is YYDKDF in the germline V gene (reference sequence). The sequences come from PBMCs, either bulk or a sorted T-cell subset (CD4+, CD8+, memory, or dextramer-sorted; not recorded which), collected 15 days after the yellow fever booster vaccination. This clonotype was obtained from a man aged 25-45 years who received the YFV17D yellow fever vaccine. V gene TRBV15 combines with J gene TRBJ2-1; 9 bases match TRBD2. CDR3 sequence: CATSRRRLAEYNEQFF. DNA of the CDR3: TGTGCCACCAGCAGACGACGACTAGCGGAGTACAATGAGCAGTTCTTC.